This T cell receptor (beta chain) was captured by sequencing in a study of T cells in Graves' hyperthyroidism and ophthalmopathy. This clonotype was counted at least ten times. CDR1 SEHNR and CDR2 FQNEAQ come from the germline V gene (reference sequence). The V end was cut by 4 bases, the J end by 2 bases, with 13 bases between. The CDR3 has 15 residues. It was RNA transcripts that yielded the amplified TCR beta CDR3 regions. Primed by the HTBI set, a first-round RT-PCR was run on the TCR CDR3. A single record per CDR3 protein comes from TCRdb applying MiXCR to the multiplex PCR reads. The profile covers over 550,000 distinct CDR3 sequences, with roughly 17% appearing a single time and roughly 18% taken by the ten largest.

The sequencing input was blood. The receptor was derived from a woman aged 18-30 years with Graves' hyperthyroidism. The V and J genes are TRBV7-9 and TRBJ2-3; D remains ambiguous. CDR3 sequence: CASSYRRRATDTQYF. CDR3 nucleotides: TGTGCCAGCAGCTATCGTCGCCGGGCCACAGATACGCAGTATTTT.